A single TCR beta chain is shown here with its context. Its target is unknown. The protocol was immunoSEQ multiplex PCR, while the TCRdb copy is restricted to in-frame clones and leaves out a portion. The sample holds fewer than 40,000 clones, nearly 90% seen once. The data were taken from a study of T cells in localized non-small cell lung cancer. The study's findings and limits: Longer overall survival was seen with higher T cell density measured in blood. A median of around 58 clones ranked among the top 100 in tumor appeared in adjacent lung. Uninvolved adjacent lung showed the highest T cell clonality, exceeding tumor.

CDR3 length: 15 amino acids. The V gene's germline CDR1 is SGHVS and CDR2 FNYEAQ. V was clipped by 1 base and J by 0 bases, with 6 bases between them. The chain is built from TRBV7-6 and TRBJ2-2, with D maybe TRBD1 (6 bases). This TCR was sampled from a woman aged 40-70 years with stage III lung adenocarcinoma. The sample consisted of peripheral blood mononuclear cells, taken before any cancer treatment. CDR3 nucleotide sequence: TGTGCCAGCAGCTTAGGGACAGCGAACACCGGGGAGCTGTTTTTT. Amino acids: CASSLGTANTGELFF.